This T cell receptor beta chain was sequenced in a study of sequential checkpoint blockade in melanoma. Indicated treatment: randomized to nivolumab then ipilimumab (arm A) or the reverse (arm B). This CDR3 contains 16 residues. The V gene lost 2 bases and the J gene lost 2 bases, with 15 bases spanning the gap. Germline CDR1 reads MDHEN; CDR2 reads SYDVKM. The repertoire was sequenced with immunoSEQ multiplex PCR; TCRdb's copy has only in-frame clones and lacks some. The sample records some 40,000 clones, around four fifths being singletons. The sequence was obtained from a human donor with melanoma. The sample here was CD8+ T cells sorted from blood (inferred from file names), taken from a patient given nivolumab and ipilimumab in sequence. This sequence joins TRBV28 and TRBJ2-5; maybe TRBD1 (6 bases). For the CDR3, the DNA is TGTGCCAGCAGTTTACTTCTGCCACAGGGACAAGAGACCCAGTACTTC. Translating gives CASSLLLPQGQETQYF.